This is a list of T cell receptor beta chains from one sample in a study of radiation and T cells in renal cell carcinoma. Repertoires were generated with immunoSEQ multiplex PCR, while TCRdb's copy carries only in-frame clones and drops some. Of roughly 120,000 clones detected, about four fifths appear once; the ten largest clones hold 3%. Material: blood, obtained from a patient whose treatment included radiotherapy and nephrectomy. The receptors originated from a woman in her sixties with renal cell carcinoma. CDR3s include the opening cysteine and the closing phenylalanine or tryptophan. The order of the fields is J gene, V gene, CDR3 protein.

TRBJ2-1,TRBV19,CASSKDRDSYNEQFF
TRBJ1-1,TRBV14,CASSQHLAEAMNTEAFF
TRBJ2-5,TRBV9,CASSARTSGPQETQYF
TRBJ2-7,TRBV28,CASSLGRGLSSYEQYF
TRBJ1-1,TRBV10-2,CASTDRAALDTEAFF
TRBJ2-7,TRBV11-2,CASSLAGGDEQYF
TRBJ1-2,TRBV6-5,CASSQTPGRYGYTF
TRBJ1-2,TRBV29-1,CSVNQQGRDYGYTF
TRBJ2-2,TRBV7-6,CASSPIREELFF
TRBJ2-7,TRBV5-4,CASSLGAGTRYEQYF
TRBJ1-6,TRBV2,CASSGETSPLHF
TRBJ2-5,TRBV27,CASSLPSARPGAQYF
TRBJ1-1,TRBV19,CASSTQGAGAEAFF
TRBJ1-5,TRBV6-5,CASSTGIYSNQPQHF
TRBJ2-7,TRBV28,CASTPKGGNLYEQYF
TRBJ2-7,TRBV6-5,CATLLDSYYEQYF
TRBJ2-3,TRBV5-1,CASSLAPGAGGRASADTQYF